This T cell receptor beta chain was retrieved from a study of T cells in Graves' hyperthyroidism and ophthalmopathy (dated by TCRdb to between 2018 and 2021). For context, the study as a whole: Peripheral blood was collected at initial diagnosis, before any treatment. TCR Vbeta CDR3 sequencing of 135 peripheral blood samples (43 ophthalmopathy, some 75 hyperthyroidism and around 17 progressor patients) is reported in the paper. Once sampling was done, hyperthyroidism patients were given methimazole at a starting dose of 30 mg daily, whereas ophthalmopathy patients were given high-dose intravenous methylprednisolone. The 95 to 100 discovery patients were randomly divided into training and test sets at a 7:3 ratio. The study also compared thyroid tissue and blood T-cell repertoires from roughly six Graves' hyperthyroidism patients. To identify TCR V-J signatures that set the groups apart, the researchers used a discovery cohort of roughly 100 patients, made up of some 41 with Graves' ophthalmopathy and approximately 57 with stable Graves' hyperthyroidism. Whether ophthalmopathy could be predicted prospectively was tested in an independent validation cohort made up of about 18 hyperthyroidism patients plus 17 patients who later progressed to ophthalmopathy.

Stable Graves' hyperthyroidism was defined as the absence of progression to ophthalmopathy over 18 months of follow-up. Hyperthyroidism patients were newly diagnosed, had a disease duration of under 2 months, and were aged 18 to 65 years. Exclusion was applied to patients with uncontrolled infections, other autoimmune diseases, pregnancy or lactation. Diagnoses relied on clinical symptoms, serum thyroxine and TRAb, thyroid ultrasound and orbital computed tomography. PBMCs were separated from 7.5 to 10 ml of fresh peripheral blood using Ficoll-Paque density gradient centrifugation. Total RNA was extracted with Trizol reagent, and quality was checked on an Agilent 2100 Bioanalyzer. With regard to this clonotype: Its antigen is unknown. Base-call qualities are not available, and no considerably larger clone is one nucleotide away.

The TCR beta CDR3 regions were amplified from the RNA transcripts. For the first round of RT-PCR on the TCR CDR3, the HTBI primer set was used together with the Qiagen OneStep RT-PCR kit. Libraries were constructed in a second round of multiplex PCR, after which size selection and purification were performed. Libraries were sequenced paired-end with 100 bp reads on an Illumina HiSeq2000. The authors' analysis ran thus. SOAPnuke was used to process the raw data, with reads discarded if the reads contained adapters or uncalled bases, had a mean Phred below 15, or lacked an exact constant-primer or identifier match. COPE v1.2.5 was used to merge high-quality paired reads, and clonotypes were defined as unique nucleotide sequences. MiTCR v1.1 was used to align clonotypes to the IMGT TRBV, TRBD and TRBJ reference segments. The analysis was restricted to V-J combinations with a frequency above 0.0001, which together covered 99.2% of the repertoires. A TCS score was defined as the ratio between F50 (clonal expansion) and ExV (chaos), using BLOSUM62-based TCRdist between CDR3 peptides within each V-J. Welch's t-statistics and random forest reduced 514 V-J features to roughly 13, which were used in a naive Bayes classifier (R e1071). The public reads were quality trimmed at Q25 with fastp and then assembled into clones with MiXCR by TCRdb, keeping productive beta chains. CDR3 protein sequences are deduplicated, and each keeps its most common genes and DNA. TCRdb, not the original authors, processed these V and J calls. The sample table shows about 380,000 distinct CDR3 sequences, and roughly 14% are seen once. The ten largest clones take up 8% to 13% of the sample.

General study outcomes and caveats: Most expanded thyroid clonotypes (frequency above 0.001) were also detected in blood, a finding suggesting that blood repertoires may reflect thyroid immune responses. In validation, the model predicted progression to ophthalmopathy a median of about 6.8 months before onset, with about 70% sensitivity and around 76% specificity. In cross-validation, a model built on a 13 V-J signature told ophthalmopathy apart from stable hyperthyroidism with under 90% sensitivity and about 81% specificity, and in testing the same model reached 80%/75%. No statistical method was used to set the sample size in advance, and investigators knew the group allocation.

CDR1 DFQATT and CDR2 SNEGSKA are derived from the germline V gene (reference sequence). V sheds 5 bases and J sheds 4 bases, leaving 17 bases between their ends. The CDR3 starts with the cysteine, ends with the phenylalanine, and has 14 residues. The CDR3 DNA has 42 bases and is translated from base 1. Sequencing was done on a sample of blood. The sequence was obtained from a woman aged 60-75 years with Graves' hyperthyroidism. Recombination joined TRBV20-1 with TRBJ1-1; the D gene remains uncertain. The sequenced DNA: TGCAGTGCTTGGACCGATGGGGTGGCCACTGAAGCTTTCTTT. This is translated as CSAWTDGVATEAFF.